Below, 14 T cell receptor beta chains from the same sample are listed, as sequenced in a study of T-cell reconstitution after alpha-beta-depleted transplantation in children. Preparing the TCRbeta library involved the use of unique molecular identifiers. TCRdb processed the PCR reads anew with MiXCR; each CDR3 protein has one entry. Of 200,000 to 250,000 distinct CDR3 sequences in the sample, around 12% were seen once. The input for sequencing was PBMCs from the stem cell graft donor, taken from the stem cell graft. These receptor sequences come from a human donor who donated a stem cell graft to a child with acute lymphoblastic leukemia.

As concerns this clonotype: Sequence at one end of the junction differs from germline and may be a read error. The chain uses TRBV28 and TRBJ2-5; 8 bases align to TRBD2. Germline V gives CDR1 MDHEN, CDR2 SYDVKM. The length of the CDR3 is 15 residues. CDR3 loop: CASAGRGGHQETRYF. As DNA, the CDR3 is TGTGCCAGCGCCGGGAGGGGGGGACACCAAGAGACCCGGTACTTC. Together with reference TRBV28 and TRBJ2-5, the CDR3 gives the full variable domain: DVKVTQSSRYLVKRTGEKVFLECVQDMDHENMFWYRQDPGLGLRLIYFSYDVKMKEKGDIPEGYSVSREKKERFSLILESASTNQTSMYLCASAGRGGHQETRYFGPGTRLLVL.

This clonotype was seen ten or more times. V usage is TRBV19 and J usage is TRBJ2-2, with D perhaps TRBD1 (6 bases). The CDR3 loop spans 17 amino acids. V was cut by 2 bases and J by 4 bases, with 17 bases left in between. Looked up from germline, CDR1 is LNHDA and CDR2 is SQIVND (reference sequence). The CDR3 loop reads CASSISSRGRGTGELFF. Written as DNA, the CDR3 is TGTGCCAGTAGTATATCATCCAGGGGACGGGGCACCGGGGAGCTGTTTTTT.

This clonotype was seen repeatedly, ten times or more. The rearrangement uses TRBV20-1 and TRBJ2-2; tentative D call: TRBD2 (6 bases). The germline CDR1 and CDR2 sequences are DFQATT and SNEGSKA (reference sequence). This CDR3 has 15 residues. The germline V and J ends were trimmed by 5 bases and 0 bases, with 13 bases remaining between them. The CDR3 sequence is CSAPRLAPNTGELFF. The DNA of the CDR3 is TGCAGTGCTCCTCGCCTAGCGCCGAACACCGGGGAGCTGTTTTTT.

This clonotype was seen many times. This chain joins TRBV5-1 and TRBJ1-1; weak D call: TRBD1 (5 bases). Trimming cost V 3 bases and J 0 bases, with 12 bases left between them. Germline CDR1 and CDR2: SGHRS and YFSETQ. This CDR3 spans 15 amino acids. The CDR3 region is CASSWQGLVNTEAFF. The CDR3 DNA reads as TGCGCCAGCAGCTGGCAGGGTCTCGTGAACACTGAAGCTTTCTTT.

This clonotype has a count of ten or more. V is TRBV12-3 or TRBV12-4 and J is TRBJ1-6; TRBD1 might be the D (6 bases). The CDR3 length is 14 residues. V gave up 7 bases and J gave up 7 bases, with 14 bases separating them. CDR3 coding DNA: TGTGCCAGCACCCTTAGGACAGTGAATTCACCCCTCCACTTT. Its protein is CASTLRTVNSPLHF.

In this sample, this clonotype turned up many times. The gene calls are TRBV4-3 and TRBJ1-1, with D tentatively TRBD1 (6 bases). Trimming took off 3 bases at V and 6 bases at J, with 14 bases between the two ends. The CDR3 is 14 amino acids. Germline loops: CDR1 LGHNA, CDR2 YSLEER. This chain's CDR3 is CASSQIGGIAEAFF. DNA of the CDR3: TGCGCCAGCAGCCAGATAGGGGGAATAGCTGAAGCTTTCTTT.

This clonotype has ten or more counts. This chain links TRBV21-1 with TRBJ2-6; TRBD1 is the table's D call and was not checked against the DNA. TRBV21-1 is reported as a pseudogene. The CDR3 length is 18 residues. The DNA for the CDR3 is TGTGCCAGCAGCAACTGGACAGGGGGCTTGGCTGGGGCCAACGTCCTGACTTTC. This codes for CASSNWTGGLAGANVLTF.

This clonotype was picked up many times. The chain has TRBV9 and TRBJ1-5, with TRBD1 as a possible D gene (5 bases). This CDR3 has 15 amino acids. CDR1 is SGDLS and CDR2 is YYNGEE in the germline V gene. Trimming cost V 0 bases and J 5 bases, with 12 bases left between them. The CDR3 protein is CASSVGGLSHQPQHF. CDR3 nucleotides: TGTGCCAGCAGCGTAGGGGGCCTATCCCATCAGCCCCAGCATTTT.

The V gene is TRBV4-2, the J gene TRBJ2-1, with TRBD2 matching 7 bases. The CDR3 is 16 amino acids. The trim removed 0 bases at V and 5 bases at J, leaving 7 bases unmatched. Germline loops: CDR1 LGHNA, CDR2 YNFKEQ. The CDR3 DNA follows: TGTGCCAGCAGCCAAGACGGCGGGAGTGCCCACAATGAGCAGTTCTTC. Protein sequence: CASSQDGGSAHNEQFF.

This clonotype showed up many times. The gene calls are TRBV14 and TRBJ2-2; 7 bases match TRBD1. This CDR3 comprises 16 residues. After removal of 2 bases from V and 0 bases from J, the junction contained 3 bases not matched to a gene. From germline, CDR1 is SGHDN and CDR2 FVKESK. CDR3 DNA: TGTGCCAGCAGCCAACGGACAGGCCCGAACACCGGGGAGCTGTTTTTT. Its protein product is CASSQRTGPNTGELFF.

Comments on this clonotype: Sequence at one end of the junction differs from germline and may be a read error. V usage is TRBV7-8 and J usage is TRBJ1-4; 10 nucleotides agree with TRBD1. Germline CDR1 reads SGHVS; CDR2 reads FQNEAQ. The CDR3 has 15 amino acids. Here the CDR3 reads CASSFGTGDGEKLFF. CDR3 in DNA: TGTGCCAGCAGCTTTGGGACAGGGGACGGTGAAAAACTTTTTTTT.

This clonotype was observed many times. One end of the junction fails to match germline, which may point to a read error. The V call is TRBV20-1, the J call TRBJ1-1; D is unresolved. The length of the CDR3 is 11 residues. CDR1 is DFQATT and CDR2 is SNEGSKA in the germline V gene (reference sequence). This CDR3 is CRTGRNTEAFF. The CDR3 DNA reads TGTCGTACCGGGAGGAACACTGAAGCTTTCTTT.

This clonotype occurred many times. The CDR3 DNA is TGTGCCAGTAGTCTAGGAACTGCAGGGGAGCAGTACTTC. This gives the protein CASSLGTAGEQYF. J is TRBJ2-7 and V is TRBV7-2, with a tentative D call TRBD1 (5 bases). The germline V and J ends were trimmed by 9 bases and 7 bases, with 19 bases remaining between them. Germline V CDR1 and CDR2: SGHTA, FQGNSA. This CDR3 has 13 amino acids.

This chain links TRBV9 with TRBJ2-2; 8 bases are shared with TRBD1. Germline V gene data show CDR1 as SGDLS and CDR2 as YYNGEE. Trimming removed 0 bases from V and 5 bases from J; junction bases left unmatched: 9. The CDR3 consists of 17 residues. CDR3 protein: CASSVVGGTGTTGELFF. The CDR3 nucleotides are TGTGCCAGCAGCGTAGTAGGGGGGACAGGAACTACCGGGGAGCTGTTTTTT.